Sequencing of this TCR beta chain was carried out in a study of blood T cell repertoires in COVID-19. Study as a whole: COVID-19 samples from acute and convalescent phases originated in the United States, Italy and Spain. PBMCs, B-cell-depleted T cells, or T cells were the source of the cDNA or gDNA that made up the material.

Study processing details: Reference gene primer amplification yielded estimated nucleated cell counts. Using immunoSEQ multiplex PCR, the repertoire was profiled, and TCRdb retains in-frame clones only, with some absent. V, J and clone size were drawn from that table, and D and trimming were deduced from the DNA. The table has 110,000 or so clones, approximately 84% seen once; the top ten hold 1.5% to 1.9%. V trimming: 2 bases; J trimming: 5 bases; junction bases outside the gene matches: 11. Germline lookup yields CDR1 SGHDT and CDR2 YYEEEE. CDR3 size: 16 residues. The source is a man over 45 with acute or convalescent COVID-19. Material for sequencing was peripheral blood. The chain is built from TRBV5-6 and TRBJ1-2, with 8 nucleotides matching TRBD1. CDR3 sequence (DNA): TGTGCCAGCAGCTTCGCTTTTTGGGACAGGTATTATGGCTACACCTTC. Its protein product is CASSFAFWDRYYGYTF.